The 30 T cell receptor beta chains below were found in one sample sequenced in a study of OX40 agonist ivuxolimab in advanced cancers. TCRdb's copy holds only in-frame clones and misses some; the assay was immunoSEQ multiplex PCR. The sample shows more than 70,000 clones, 82% of them seen only once. The sample was CD4+ or CD8+ T cells sorted from blood, taken in a trial of the OX40 agonist ivuxolimab. These receptors originate from an adult with an advanced solid tumor such as melanoma, head and neck, liver or kidney cancer.

The rearrangement links TRBV6-6 to TRBJ1-1, with 8 positions matching TRBD1. V shed 7 bases, J shed 3 bases, and the junction held 4 bases outside the gene matches. This CDR3 has 13 amino acids. Germline-derived CDR1 and CDR2 are MNHNY and SVGAGI (reference sequence). As DNA, the CDR3 is TGTGCCAGCAACAGGGGGGGGGACACTGAAGCTTTCTTT. It codes for CASNRGGDTEAFF.

The V call is TRBV6-1, the J call TRBJ1-6, with no clear D. Per germline, CDR1 MNHNS and CDR2 SASEGT. Trimming pared 4 bases from V and 7 bases from J, leaving 17 bases between. The CDR3 has 16 residues. CDR3 region: CASSALNQQGNSPLHF. The CDR3 DNA sequence: TGTGCCAGCAGTGCGCTTAACCAGCAAGGGAATTCACCCCTCCACTTT.

This chain joins TRBV28 and TRBJ1-2, with 7 bases that match TRBD1. Germline V lookup: CDR1 MDHEN, CDR2 SYDVKM. Germline trimming cut 5 bases from V and 2 bases from J; bases unmatched to any gene: 2. The CDR3 spans 13 residues. The CDR3 sequence: CASSPDRNYGYTF. CDR3 DNA sequence: TGTGCCAGCAGTCCGGACAGGAACTATGGCTACACCTTC.

This chain joins TRBV5-3 and TRBJ2-2; no reliable D call. TRBV5-3 is labeled an ORF, and its function is uncertain. V lost 4 bases and J lost 0, with 13 bases in between. This CDR3 region has 16 residues. The CDR3 DNA sequence: TGTGCCAGAAGCGTTCAGGACCAGGCGAACACCGGGGAGCTGTTTTTT. Its translation: CARSVQDQANTGELFF.

The V call is TRBV28, the J call TRBJ2-6; TRBD1 is a possible D gene (6 bases). V was shortened by 10 bases and J by 0 bases, with 10 bases between the two germline ends. This CDR3 spans 14 amino acids. The V gene's germline CDR1 is MDHEN and CDR2 SYDVKM. CDR3 sequence (DNA): TGTGCCACCGGACAGTTCTCTGGGGCCAACGTCCTGACTTTC. Translating gives CATGQFSGANVLTF. Looking up the rest from reference TRBV28 and TRBJ2-6 gives the full variable domain: DVKVTQSSRYLVKRTGEKVFLECVQDMDHENMFWYRQDPGLGLRLIYFSYDVKMKEKGDIPEGYSVSREKKERFSLILESASTNQTSMYLCATGQFSGANVLTFGAGSRLTVL.

This rearrangement joins TRBV7-2 to TRBJ2-5; 10 bases are shared with TRBD2. The CDR3 has 16 amino acids. V gave up 5 bases and J gave up 4 bases; unmatched junction bases: 10. Germline CDR1 reads SGHTA; CDR2 reads FQGNSA. The CDR3 DNA reads as TGTGCCAGCAGCCTTCGGCCTAGCGGGAGTTTAGAGACCCAGTACTTC. Amino acids: CASSLRPSGSLETQYF.

The chain combines TRBV7-2 with TRBJ2-5; D is undetermined. CDR3 size: 12 residues. Germline lookup yields CDR1 SGHTA and CDR2 FQGNSA. V shed 2 bases and J shed 4 bases, with 5 bases lying between them. CDR3 amino acids: CASSLFRETQYF. For the CDR3, the DNA is TGTGCCAGCAGCTTATTTCGAGAGACCCAGTACTTC.

This CDR3 is CASGQQGTNTEAFF. In DNA, the CDR3 is TGTGCCAGTGGCCAACAGGGTACGAACACTGAAGCTTTCTTT. This rearrangement joins TRBV19 to TRBJ1-1, with D possibly being TRBD1 (6 bases). V lost 8 bases and J 1 base, leaving 14 bases between the germline ends. Germline lookup yields CDR1 LNHDA and CDR2 SQIVND (reference sequence). This CDR3 spans 14 amino acids. The variable domain in full, completed from reference TRBV19 and TRBJ1-1, reads DGGITQSPKYLFRKEGQNVTLSCEQNLNHDAMYWYRQDPGQGLRLIYYSQIVNDFQKGDIAEGYSVSREKKESFPLTVTSAQKNPTAFYLCASGQQGTNTEAFFGQGTRLTVV.

The genes are TRBV6-1 and TRBJ2-1, with TRBD1 matching over 8 bases. The trim removed 8 bases at V and 1 base at J, leaving 4 bases unmatched. In germline, CDR1 is MNHNS, CDR2 SASEGT. The CDR3 has 14 residues. The CDR3 DNA follows: TGTGCCAGCGTACAGGGGGGATCCTACAATGAGCAGTTCTTC. Translating it yields CASVQGGSYNEQFF.

The chain carries TRBV7-3 and TRBJ1-3; no reliable D call. The germline V gene has CDR1 SGHTA and CDR2 FQGTGA. V shed 6 bases and J shed 4 bases, with 13 bases lying between them. This CDR3 is built from 14 residues. The CDR3 is CASSLGGPGNTIYF. The CDR3 DNA reads as TGTGCCAGCAGTCTAGGTGGGCCAGGAAACACCATATATTTT.

The chain joins TRBV6-5 to TRBJ1-5; D uncertain. The CDR3 is 14 amino acids. Between the trimmed V and J ends, which lost 10 bases and 3 bases, there was a span of 16 bases. CDR1 is MNHEY and CDR2 is SVGAGI in the germline V gene. Here the CDR3 reads CATQGQVANQPQHF. The DNA for the CDR3 is TGTGCCACCCAAGGGCAGGTAGCCAATCAGCCCCAGCATTTT.

The V call is TRBV7-8, the J call TRBJ2-2; no clear D. Germline V gene data show CDR1 as SGHVS and CDR2 as FQNEAQ. This CDR3 region has 16 residues. The V end was cut by 1 base, the J end by 0 bases, with 9 bases between. CDR3 DNA sequence: TGTGCCAGCAGCTTAGGGGAAGGGTCGAACACCGGGGAGCTGTTTTTT. The encoded protein is CASSLGEGSNTGELFF.

This clone showed up just once. The V and J genes are TRBV6-6 and TRBJ2-5, with D tentatively TRBD1 or TRBD2 (5 bases each). Germline CDR1 reads MNHNY; CDR2 reads SVGAGI (reference sequence). V lost 11 bases and J 6 bases, leaving 19 bases between the germline ends. The CDR3 is 13 residues long. The CDR3 bases are TGTGCCGGCAATACGGGGCTCGACAAGACCCAGTACTTC. This gives the protein CAGNTGLDKTQYF.

The chain is built from TRBV28 and TRBJ2-3, with D possibly matching TRBD1 (6 bases). Trimming shortened V by 5 bases and J by 4 bases, and 16 bases separated the two germline ends. The length of the CDR3 is 15 residues. CDR1 and CDR2 from the germline V gene are MDHEN and SYDVKM. The CDR3: CASSPTGYPADTQYF. DNA for the CDR3: TGTGCCAGCAGTCCTACAGGGTACCCCGCAGATACGCAGTATTTT.

This clone came up many times. The CDR3: CASSSRAGGPLRANQPQHF. CDR3 nucleotides: TGTGCCAGCAGTTCCAGGGCCGGCGGCCCACTCCGGGCCAATCAGCCCCAGCATTTT. The chain carries TRBV28 and TRBJ1-5, with a weak D call TRBD1 (5 bases). V lost 4 bases and J 3 bases, leaving 25 bases between the germline ends. Germline V CDR1 and CDR2: MDHEN, SYDVKM. CDR3 length equals 19 residues. Based on the CDR3 plus reference TRBV28 and TRBJ1-5, the full variable domain is DVKVTQSSRYLVKRTGEKVFLECVQDMDHENMFWYRQDPGLGLRLIYFSYDVKMKEKGDIPEGYSVSREKKERFSLILESASTNQTSMYLCASSSRAGGPLRANQPQHFGDGTRLSIL.

The chain carries TRBV6-5 and TRBJ2-1; D not certain. Germline V gene data show CDR1 as MNHEY and CDR2 as SVGAGI. This CDR3 region has 13 residues. Trimming shortened V by 4 bases and J by 5 bases, and 9 bases separated the two germline ends. The CDR3 DNA reads as TGTGCCAGCAGTTTTGTTCAGAACAATGAGCAGTTCTTC. Its protein is CASSFVQNNEQFF.

The chain has TRBV5-4 and TRBJ2-7; TRBD1 agrees at 7 bases. The germline V gene has CDR1 SGHNT and CDR2 YYREEE (reference sequence). J was trimmed by 0 bases and V by 4 bases; bases with no gene match: 7. This CDR3 is built from 15 residues. In DNA, the CDR3 is TGTGCCAGCAGCAGCTACCGGGACAGCTCCTACGAGCAGTACTTC. This gives the protein CASSSYRDSSYEQYF.

In its sample, this clone was seen a few times. This chain links TRBV28 with TRBJ1-2; maybe TRBD1 (5 bases). Germline V lookup: CDR1 MDHEN, CDR2 SYDVKM. V gave up 5 bases and J gave up 2 bases, with 12 bases separating them. The CDR3 covers 14 residues. CDR3 protein: CASSGGSVNYGYTF. The CDR3 nucleotides are TGTGCCAGCAGTGGGGGGTCAGTAAACTATGGCTACACCTTC.

The chain employs TRBV5-1 and TRBJ1-2; D uncertain. Trimming removed 4 bases at V and 8 bases at J, with 21 bases between. The CDR3 loop spans 15 amino acids. Germline lookup yields CDR1 SGHRS and CDR2 YFSETQ. The CDR3 reads CASSQLGGEAGGYTF. CDR3 nucleotide sequence: TGCGCCAGCAGCCAACTGGGTGGGGAAGCTGGGGGCTACACCTTC. The entire variable domain, with the rest obtained from reference TRBV5-1 and TRBJ1-2, is as follows: KAGVTQTPRYLIKTRGQQVTLSCSPISGHRSVSWYQQTPGQGLQFLFEYFSETQRNKGNFPGRFSGRQFSNSRSEMNVSTLELGDSALYLCASSQLGGEAGGYTFGSGTRLTVV.

V and J are TRBV5-1 and TRBJ2-3; no firm D call. Germline lookup yields CDR1 SGHRS and CDR2 YFSETQ. There are 14 residues in the CDR3. Trimming took off 4 bases at V and 0 bases at J, with 9 bases between the two ends. In nucleotides, the CDR3 is TGCGCCAGCAGCCCTTATAGTAGCACAGATACGCAGTATTTT. Its translation: CASSPYSSTDTQYF.

The rearrangement uses TRBV9 and TRBJ2-7; D perhaps matches TRBD2 (5 bases). CDR1 is SGDLS and CDR2 is YYNGEE in the germline V gene. Trimming pared 1 base from V and 2 bases from J, leaving 13 bases between. The CDR3 is 15 residues long. CDR3 sequence: CASSVMDSPTYEQYF. CDR3 nucleotide sequence: TGTGCCAGCAGCGTAATGGACTCCCCTACCTACGAGCAGTACTTC.

This chain links TRBV2 with TRBJ2-5; D is possibly TRBD2 (6 bases). Germline assignment: CDR1 SNHLY and CDR2 FYNNEI. This CDR3 is 14 amino acids long. V was pared by 4 bases and J by 5 bases, with 14 bases between. CDR3 sequence (DNA): TGTGCCAGCAGTGGTCCGGGCGGGGTTGAGACCCAGTACTTC. Protein product: CASSGPGGVETQYF.

This clone was seen more than once but under ten times. The CDR3 DNA follows: TGTGCCATAGAGACAAACCCCACAGATACGCAGTATTTT. It encodes CAIETNPTDTQYF. V usage is TRBV6-6 and J usage is TRBJ2-3; no firm D call. Germline assignment: CDR1 MNHNY and CDR2 SVGAGI (reference sequence). V lost 10 bases and J lost 2, with 13 bases in between. The CDR3 sequence is 13 residues long.

The genes are TRBV18 and TRBJ1-2; perhaps TRBD1 as D (5 bases). This CDR3 is built from 13 residues. CDR1 is KGHSH, CDR2 LQKENI, per germline. Deletions cut 6 bases from V and 8 bases from J, with 16 bases between. The CDR3 loop is CASSLTGVGGYTF. DNA of the CDR3: TGTGCCAGCTCTCTTACAGGAGTCGGAGGCTACACCTTC.

The chain recombines TRBV5-1 with TRBJ2-5, with D possibly being TRBD2 (7 bases). With the DNA end fitting TRBJ2-7 better, the J assignment may be wrong. Germline V CDR1 and CDR2: SGHRS, YFSETQ. The CDR3 loop spans 15 amino acids. The DNA of the CDR3 is TGCGCCAGCAGCTTGGAGGGGGAGGGCCGTCGCGAGCAGTACTTC. Residues: CASSLEGEGRREQYF.

The chain couples TRBV6-5 to TRBJ1-4; unclear D gene. V lost 4 bases and J lost 6, with 15 bases in between. The CDR3 spans 15 residues. The germline gives CDR1 MNHEY, CDR2 SVGAGI. This chain's CDR3 is CASSSQAFGYEKLFF. The CDR3 nucleotides read TGTGCCAGCAGTTCCCAGGCTTTCGGATATGAAAAACTGTTTTTT.

This clone has just a few counts. CDR3 region: CASSSGTKETQYF. CDR3 sequence (DNA): TGTGCCAGCAGTTCGGGAACCAAAGAGACCCAGTACTTC. The gene calls are TRBV28 and TRBJ2-5; a weak D match, TRBD2 (5 bases). The CDR3 is made up of 13 amino acids. Germline CDR1 reads MDHEN; CDR2 reads SYDVKM. V lost 4 bases to trimming and J lost 3 bases, with 9 bases between them.

This chain connects TRBV9 to TRBJ2-7, with TRBD2 matching over 12 bases. With 0 bases clipped from V and 2 bases from J, the junction kept 3 bases outside the gene matches. CDR3 length: 16 amino acids. Germline assignment: CDR1 SGDLS and CDR2 YYNGEE. The CDR3 protein is CASSVGLAGGPYEQYF. CDR3 bases: TGTGCCAGCAGCGTAGGGCTAGCGGGAGGGCCCTACGAGCAGTACTTC.

The V and J genes are TRBV5-6 and TRBJ2-1; 8 bases line up with TRBD1. The V and J ends lost 4 bases and 10 bases, in that order; junction bases with no gene match: 7. This CDR3 has 13 residues. The germline V gene has CDR1 SGHDT and CDR2 YYEEEE. The CDR3 coding sequence is TGTGCCAGCAGCCTTCCAGGGGGCGGGGAGCAGTTCTTC. Its protein is CASSLPGGGEQFF.

The chain employs TRBV4-2 and TRBJ2-3, with 15 bases lining up with TRBD2. The V gene's germline CDR1 is LGHNA and CDR2 YNFKEQ. CDR3 length equals 19 residues. Trimming took 4 bases from V and 0 from J; bases not matched to a gene: 8. CDR3: CASSLPGLAGGSSTDTQYF. CDR3 in DNA: TGTGCCAGCAGCCTACCGGGACTAGCGGGGGGCTCTAGCACAGATACGCAGTATTTT.